Here is one TCR beta chain with its context. CDR3 size: 15 residues. From germline, CDR1 is MNHNS and CDR2 SASEGT. V lost 1 base to trimming and J lost 5 bases, with 14 bases between them. These data belong to a study of blood T cell repertoires in COVID-19. Source study methods: Amplification with reference gene primers provided the estimates of nucleated cell counts. The data were produced by immunoSEQ multiplex PCR, yet TCRdb's version contains in-frame clones alone and is incomplete. Clonal size and the V and J genes are those of that table, whereas D and trimming came from the DNA. The repertoire consists of 150,000 or so clones, with 84% occurring once and the leading ten covering approximately 12%.

Specimen: PBMCs or T cells enriched from blood (not recorded which). The V and J genes are TRBV6-1 and TRBJ1-1, with D uncertain. This receptor was identified in a man aged 50 or older who had recovered from COVID-19. This CDR3 is CASSEVEEFRTEAFF. The CDR3, as DNA: TGTGCCAGCAGTGAAGTTGAGGAGTTTAGGACTGAAGCTTTCTTT.